This entry concerns a single TCR beta chain. The antigen remains undetermined. The data were obtained in a study of T cell responses to AZD1222 COVID-19 vaccine. Assay: immunoSEQ multiplex PCR; the TCRdb copy retains only in-frame clones and omits some. The sample has around 110,000 clones, 80% to 90% seen once. Trimming left V 1 base short and J 6 bases short, with 4 bases between. CDR1 is LGHDT and CDR2 is YNNKEL in the germline V gene (reference sequence). This CDR3 spans 12 amino acids. Study-wide results and caveats: An increase in Spike-specific TCR breadth and depth was observed after two AZD1222 doses. Of the AZD1222 recipients, only five to seven were seropositive at baseline. With dominance at 160-218 and 743-854, vaccine-associated CD4 TCRs spanned spike.

The TCR was taken from an adult in good health. The chain is built from TRBV3-1 (or the pseudogene TRBV3-2) and TRBJ1-5; D not certain. Sequencing used peripheral blood, obtained on day 0 of MenACWY control vaccination. CDR3 sequence (DNA): TGTGCCAGCAGCCAAGTTGGTCAGCCCCAGCATTTT. This encodes CASSQVGQPQHF.